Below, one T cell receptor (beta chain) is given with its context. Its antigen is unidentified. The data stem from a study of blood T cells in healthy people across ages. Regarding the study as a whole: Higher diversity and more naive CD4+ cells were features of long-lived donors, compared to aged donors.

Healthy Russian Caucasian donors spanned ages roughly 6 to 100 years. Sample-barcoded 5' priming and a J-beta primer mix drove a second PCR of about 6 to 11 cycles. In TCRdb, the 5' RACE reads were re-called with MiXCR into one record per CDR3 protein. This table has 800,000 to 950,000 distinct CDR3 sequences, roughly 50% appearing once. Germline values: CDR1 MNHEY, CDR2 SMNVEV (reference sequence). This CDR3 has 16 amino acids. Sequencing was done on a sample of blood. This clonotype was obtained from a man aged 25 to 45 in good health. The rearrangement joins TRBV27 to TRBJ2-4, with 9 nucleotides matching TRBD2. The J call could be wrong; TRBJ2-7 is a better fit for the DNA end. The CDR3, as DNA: TGTGCCAGCAGTTTAAGGGCGGGGGGGCCTCTATACGAGCAGTACTTC. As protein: CASSLRAGGPLYEQYF.